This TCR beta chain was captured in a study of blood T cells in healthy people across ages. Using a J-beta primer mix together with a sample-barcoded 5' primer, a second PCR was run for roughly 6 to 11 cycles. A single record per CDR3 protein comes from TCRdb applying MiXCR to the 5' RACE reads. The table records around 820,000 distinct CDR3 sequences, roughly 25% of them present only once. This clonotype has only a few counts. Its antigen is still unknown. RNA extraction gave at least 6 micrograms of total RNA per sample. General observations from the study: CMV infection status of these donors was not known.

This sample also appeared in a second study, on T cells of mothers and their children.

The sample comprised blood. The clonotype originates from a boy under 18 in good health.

The CDR3 sequence: CATSETETDTGELFF. The CDR3, as DNA: TGTGCCACCAGTGAGACAGAGACGGACACCGGGGAGCTGTTTTTT. This chain uses TRBV24-1 with TRBJ2-2, with D perhaps matching TRBD1 (5 bases). V lost 4 bases, J lost 3 bases, and 11 bases lay in between. CDR3 length equals 15 residues. CDR1 and CDR2 from the germline V gene are KGHDR and SFDVKD.